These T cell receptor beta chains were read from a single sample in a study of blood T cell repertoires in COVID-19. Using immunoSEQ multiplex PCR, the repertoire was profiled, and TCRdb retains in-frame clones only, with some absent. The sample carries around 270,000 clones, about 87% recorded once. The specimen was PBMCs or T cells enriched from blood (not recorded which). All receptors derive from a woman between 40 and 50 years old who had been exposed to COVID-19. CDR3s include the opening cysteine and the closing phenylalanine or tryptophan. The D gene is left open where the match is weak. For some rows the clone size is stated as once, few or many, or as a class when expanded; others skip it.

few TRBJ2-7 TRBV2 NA CASNSGLFSYEQYF TGTGCCAGCAATTCGGGACTTTTCTCCTACGAGCAGTACTTC
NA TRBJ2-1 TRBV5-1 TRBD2 CASSAWTSSDEQFF TGTGCCAGCAGCGCGTGGACTAGCAGCGATGAGCAGTTCTTC
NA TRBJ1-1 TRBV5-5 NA CASSLEETARSSAEAFF TGTGCCAGCAGCTTGGAGGAAACGGCTAGATCTAGCGCTGAAGCTTTCTTT
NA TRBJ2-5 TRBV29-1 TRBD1 CSVGRSGGALETQYF TGCAGCGTTGGTCGGTCAGGGGGCGCGTTAGAGACCCAGTACTTC
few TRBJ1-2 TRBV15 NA CATSRGDTSGGYTF TGTGCCACCAGCAGAGGGGACACTAGCGGGGGCTACACCTTC
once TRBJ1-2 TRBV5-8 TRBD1 CASSLALGQGYGYTF TGTGCCAGCAGCTTGGCCCTGGGACAGGGTTATGGCTACACCTTC
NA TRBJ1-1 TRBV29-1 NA CSVGETPNTEAFF TGCAGCGTTGGCGAGACACCGAACACTGAAGCTTTCTTT
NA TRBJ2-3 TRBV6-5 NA CASSLAYTDTQYF TGTGCCAGCAGTTTAGCATACACAGATACGCAGTATTTT
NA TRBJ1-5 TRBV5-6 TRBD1 CASSSRDRGRRINQPQHF TGTGCCAGCAGCTCCCGGGACAGGGGGCGAAGGATCAATCAGCCCCAGCATTTT
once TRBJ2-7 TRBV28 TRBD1 CASSSAGTGGNEQYF TGTGCCAGCAGTTCAGCCGGGACAGGGGGTAACGAGCAGTACTTC
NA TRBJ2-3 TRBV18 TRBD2 CASSTSGETDTQYF TGTGCCAGCTCAACTAGCGGGGAGACAGATACGCAGTATTTT
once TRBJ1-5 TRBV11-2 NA CASSFRVGQPQHF TGTGCCAGCAGCTTCAGGGTGGGACAGCCCCAGCATTTT
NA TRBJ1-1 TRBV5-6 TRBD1 CASSPKDRGYTEAFF TGTGCCAGCAGCCCGAAGGACAGGGGGTATACTGAAGCTTTCTTT
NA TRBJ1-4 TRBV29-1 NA CSVADRDSEKLFF TGCAGCGTCGCAGACCGGGACTCTGAAAAACTGTTTTTT
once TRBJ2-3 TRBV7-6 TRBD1 CASSPYRGSTDTQYF TGTGCCAGCAGCCCCTACAGGGGTAGCACAGATACGCAGTATTTT
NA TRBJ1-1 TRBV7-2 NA CASSLRGRATEAFF TGTGCCAGCAGCTTAAGGGGAAGAGCTACTGAAGCTTTCTTT
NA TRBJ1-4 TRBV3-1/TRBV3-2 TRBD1 CASSLGTGGEKLFF TGTGCCAGCAGCCTCGGGACAGGGGGTGAAAAACTGTTTTTT
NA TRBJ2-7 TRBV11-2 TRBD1 CASTPPGQYSYEQYF TGTGCCAGCACCCCTCCGGGACAGTACTCCTACGAGCAGTACTTC
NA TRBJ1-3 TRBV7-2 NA CASSLSGGQDTIYF TGTGCCAGCAGCTTAAGCGGGGGACAAGACACCATATATTTT
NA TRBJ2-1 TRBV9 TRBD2 CASRTGTSSGEQFF TGTGCCAGCAGGACCGGGACTAGCTCTGGTGAGCAGTTCTTC
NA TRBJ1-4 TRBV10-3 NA CAISVQKEDNEKLFF TGTGCCATCAGTGTGCAGAAGGAGGATAATGAAAAACTGTTTTTT
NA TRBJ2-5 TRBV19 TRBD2 CASSPRLAAEETQYF TGTGCCAGTAGCCCTCGACTAGCGGCAGAAGAGACCCAGTACTTC
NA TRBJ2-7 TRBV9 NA CASSAGGNEQYF TGTGCCAGCAGCGCTGGGGGGAACGAGCAGTACTTC
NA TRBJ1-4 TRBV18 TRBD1 CASSPRQGNEKLFF TGTGCCAGCTCCCCGAGACAGGGGAATGAAAAACTGTTTTTT
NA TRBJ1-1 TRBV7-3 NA CASSLSGARTEAFF TGTGCCAGCAGCTTATCAGGGGCGCGGACTGAAGCTTTCTTT
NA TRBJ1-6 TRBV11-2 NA CASSHNGGNYNSPLHF TGTGCCAGCAGCCATAACGGGGGAAACTATAATTCACCCCTCCACTTT
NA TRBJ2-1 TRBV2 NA CAIRVSLDVEQFF TGTGCCATACGGGTCTCCTTAGACGTTGAGCAGTTCTTC
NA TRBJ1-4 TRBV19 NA CASSRGSGFNEKLFF TGTGCCAGTAGCCGAGGGTCGGGTTTTAATGAAAAACTGTTTTTT
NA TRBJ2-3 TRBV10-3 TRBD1 CAISEKGADTDTQYF TGTGCCATCAGTGAGAAGGGGGCGGACACAGATACGCAGTATTTT
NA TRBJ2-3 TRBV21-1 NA CASSKLRDSHTDTQYF TGTGCCAGCAGCAAATTACGGGACAGCCACACAGATACGCAGTATTTT
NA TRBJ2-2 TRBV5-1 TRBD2 CASSGTSGVGWGTGELFF TGTGCCAGCAGCGGGACTAGCGGAGTGGGTTGGGGCACCGGGGAGCTGTTTTTT
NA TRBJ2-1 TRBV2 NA CASSRTANEQFF TGTGCCAGCAGCCGGACAGCCAATGAGCAGTTCTTC
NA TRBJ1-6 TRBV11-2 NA CASSPGGNSPLHF TGTGCCAGCAGTCCGGGGGGGAATTCACCCCTCCACTTT
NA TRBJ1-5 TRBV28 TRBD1 CASSLGGQRGQPQHF TGTGCCAGCAGTTTAGGGGGACAGCGAGGTCAGCCCCAGCATTTT
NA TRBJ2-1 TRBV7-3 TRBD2 CASSSGLALEQFF TGTGCCAGCAGCTCGGGACTAGCCCTTGAGCAGTTCTTC
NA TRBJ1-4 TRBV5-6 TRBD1 CASSGRTGGEKLFF TGTGCCAGCAGCGGCCGGACAGGGGGTGAAAAACTGTTTTTT
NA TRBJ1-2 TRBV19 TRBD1 CASSIDGTGNNYGYTF TGTGCCAGTAGTATAGACGGGACAGGGAACAACTATGGCTACACCTTC
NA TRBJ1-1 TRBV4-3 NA CASSQDQGIVATEAFF TGCGCCAGCAGCCAAGATCAGGGAATAGTGGCCACTGAAGCTTTCTTT
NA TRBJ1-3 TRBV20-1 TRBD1 CSASFGRGRTGNTIYF TGCAGTGCTAGTTTCGGCAGGGGGCGGACTGGAAACACCATATATTTT
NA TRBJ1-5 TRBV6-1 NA CASSDSQPQHF TGTGCCAGCAGTGATAGTCAGCCCCAGCATTTT
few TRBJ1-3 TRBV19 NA CASSIESTVGNTIYF TGTGCCAGTAGTATAGAGTCGACAGTTGGAAACACCATATATTTT
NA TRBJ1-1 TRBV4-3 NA CASSQVGRYTEAFF TGCGCCAGCAGCCAGGTGGGCAGGTACACTGAAGCTTTCTTT
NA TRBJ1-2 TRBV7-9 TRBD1 CASSLQGVGYTF TGTGCCAGCAGCTTACAGGGGGTTGGCTACACCTTC
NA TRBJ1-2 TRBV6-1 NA CASSEGRGTIYGYTF TGTGCCAGCAGTGAAGGCCGCGGGACCATCTATGGCTACACCTTC
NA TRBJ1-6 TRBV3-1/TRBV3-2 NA CASSQGVSSPLHF TGTGCCAGCAGCCAAGGTGTGAGTTCACCCCTCCACTTT
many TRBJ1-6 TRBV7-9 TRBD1 CATQSGGNSPLHF TGTGCCACCCAGTCAGGGGGCAATTCACCCCTCCACTTT
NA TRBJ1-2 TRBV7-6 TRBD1 CASSSQPGQSYGYTF TGTGCCAGCAGCTCGCAACCGGGACAGAGTTATGGCTACACCTTC